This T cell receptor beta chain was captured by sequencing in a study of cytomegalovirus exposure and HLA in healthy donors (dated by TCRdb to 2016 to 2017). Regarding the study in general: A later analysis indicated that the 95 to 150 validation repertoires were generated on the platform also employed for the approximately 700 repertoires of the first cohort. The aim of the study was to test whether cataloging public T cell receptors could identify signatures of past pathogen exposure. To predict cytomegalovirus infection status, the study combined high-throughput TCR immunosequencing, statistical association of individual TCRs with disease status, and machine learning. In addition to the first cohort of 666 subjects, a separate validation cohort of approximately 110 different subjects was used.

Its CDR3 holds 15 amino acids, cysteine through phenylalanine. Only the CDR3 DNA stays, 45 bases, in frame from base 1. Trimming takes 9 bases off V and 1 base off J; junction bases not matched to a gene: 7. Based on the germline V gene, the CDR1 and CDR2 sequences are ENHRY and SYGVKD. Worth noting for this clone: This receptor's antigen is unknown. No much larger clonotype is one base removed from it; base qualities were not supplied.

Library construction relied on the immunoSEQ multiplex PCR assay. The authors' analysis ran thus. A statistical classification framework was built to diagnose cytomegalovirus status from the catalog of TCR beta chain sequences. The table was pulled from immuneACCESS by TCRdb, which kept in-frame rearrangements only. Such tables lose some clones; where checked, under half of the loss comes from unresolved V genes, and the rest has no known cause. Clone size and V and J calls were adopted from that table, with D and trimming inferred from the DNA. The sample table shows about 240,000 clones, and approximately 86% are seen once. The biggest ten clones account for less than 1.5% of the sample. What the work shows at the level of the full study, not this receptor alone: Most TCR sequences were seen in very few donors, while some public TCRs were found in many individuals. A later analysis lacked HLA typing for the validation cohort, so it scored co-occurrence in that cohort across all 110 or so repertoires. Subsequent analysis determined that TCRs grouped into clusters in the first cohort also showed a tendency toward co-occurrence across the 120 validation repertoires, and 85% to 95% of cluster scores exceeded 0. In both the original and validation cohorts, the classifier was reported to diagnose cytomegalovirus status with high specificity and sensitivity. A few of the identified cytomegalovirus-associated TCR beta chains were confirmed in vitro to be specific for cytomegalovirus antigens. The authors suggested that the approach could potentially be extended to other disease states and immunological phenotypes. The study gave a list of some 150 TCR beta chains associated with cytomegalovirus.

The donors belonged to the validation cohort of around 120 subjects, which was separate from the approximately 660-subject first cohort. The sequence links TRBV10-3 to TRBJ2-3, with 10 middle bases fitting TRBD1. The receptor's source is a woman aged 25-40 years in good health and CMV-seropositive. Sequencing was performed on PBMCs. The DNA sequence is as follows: TGTGCCATATTCTCCGGGACAGGGGGCACAGATACGCAGTATTTT. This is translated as CAIFSGTGGTDTQYF.